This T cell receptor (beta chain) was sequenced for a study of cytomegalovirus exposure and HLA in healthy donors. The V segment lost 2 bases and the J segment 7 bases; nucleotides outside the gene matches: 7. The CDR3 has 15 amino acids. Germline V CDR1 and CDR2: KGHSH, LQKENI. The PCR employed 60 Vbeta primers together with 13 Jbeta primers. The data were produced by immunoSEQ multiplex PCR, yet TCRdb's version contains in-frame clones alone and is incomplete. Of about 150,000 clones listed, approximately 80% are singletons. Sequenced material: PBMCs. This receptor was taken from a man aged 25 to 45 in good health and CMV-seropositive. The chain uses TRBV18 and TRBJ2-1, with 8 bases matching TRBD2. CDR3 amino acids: CASSPSVSGENEQFF. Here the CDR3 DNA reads TGTGCCAGCTCACCATCGGTTAGCGGGGAGAATGAGCAGTTCTTC.